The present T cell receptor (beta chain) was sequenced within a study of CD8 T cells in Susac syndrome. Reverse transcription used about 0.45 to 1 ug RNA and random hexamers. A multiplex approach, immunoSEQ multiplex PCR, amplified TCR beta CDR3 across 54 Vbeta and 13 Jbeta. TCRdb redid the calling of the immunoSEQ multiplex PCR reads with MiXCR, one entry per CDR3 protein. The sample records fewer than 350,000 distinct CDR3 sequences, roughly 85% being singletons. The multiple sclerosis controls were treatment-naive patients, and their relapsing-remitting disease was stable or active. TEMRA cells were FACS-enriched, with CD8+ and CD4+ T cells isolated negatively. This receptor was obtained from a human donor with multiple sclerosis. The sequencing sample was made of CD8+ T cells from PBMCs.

In DNA form, the CDR3 reads TGTGCCACACGGGACAGGGACCGGAATCAGCCCCAGCATTTT. Residues: CATRDRDRNQPQHF. V gene TRBV15 combines with J gene TRBJ1-5; TRBD1 aligns across 9 bases. The junction had 7 bases not matched to a gene; V was cut back by 9 bases and J by 4 bases. CDR1 and CDR2 (germline): LNHNV, YYDKDF (reference sequence). The CDR3 sequence is 14 residues long.